A single sample gave rise to the 5 T cell receptor beta chains below, sequenced in a study of blood T cell repertoires in COVID-19. Using immunoSEQ multiplex PCR, the repertoire was profiled, and TCRdb retains in-frame clones only, with some absent. Seen here are around 150,000 clones, 75% to 80% observed once, and the top ten hold roughly 9%. The sample taken for sequencing was peripheral blood. The receptors come from a woman between 45 and 60 years old with active or convalescent COVID-19.

The rearrangement joins TRBV5-1 to TRBJ2-3, with 8 bases matching TRBD2. After removal of 5 bases from V and 4 bases from J, the junction contained 15 bases not matched to a gene. Germline V gene lookup returns CDR1 SGHRS and CDR2 YFSETQ. CDR3 size: 17 residues. The CDR3 here is CASSGITGLAGADTQYF. The CDR3, as DNA: TGCGCCAGCAGTGGGATCACTGGACTAGCTGGGGCAGATACGCAGTATTTT.

The J gene is TRBJ1-6, the V gene TRBV18, with 7 bases lining up with TRBD1. In germline, CDR1 is KGHSH, CDR2 LQKENI. This CDR3 region has 15 residues. V dropped 4 bases and J dropped 5; count of bases not matched to a gene: 5. The CDR3 DNA follows: TGTGCCAGCTCACTGCGGGACAGTAATAATTCACCCCTCCACTTT. Its translation: CASSLRDSNNSPLHF.

The chain links TRBV19 to TRBJ1-1; 7 bases align to TRBD1. Per germline, CDR1 LNHDA and CDR2 SQIVND (reference sequence). CDR3 size: 15 residues. The junction had 9 bases not matched to a gene; V was cut back by 5 bases and J by 3 bases. The CDR3 loop reads CASSRPGTAYTEAFF. CDR3 nucleotide sequence: TGTGCCAGTAGTCGTCCCGGGACAGCTTACACTGAAGCTTTCTTT.

The chain links TRBV15 to TRBJ2-3; TRBD1 aligns across 8 bases. The CDR3 is made up of 16 amino acids. J lost 4 bases, V lost 3 bases, and 9 bases had no gene match. Germline-derived CDR1 and CDR2 are LNHNV and YYDKDF (reference sequence). The DNA of the CDR3 is TGTGCCACCAGCAGGCGACAGGGGCGAAGGGCAGATACGCAGTATTTT. As protein: CATSRRQGRRADTQYF.

A few counts support this clone. The V and J genes are TRBV6-2 or TRBV6-3 and TRBJ2-3; 10 bases agree with TRBD1. Germline assignment: CDR1 MNHEY and CDR2 SVGEGT. The CDR3 contains 17 residues. V lost 6 bases, J lost 0 bases, and 9 bases stayed unmatched. CDR3 residues: CASSRVGTGVSTDTQYF. The CDR3 DNA is TGTGCCAGCAGCCGCGTTGGGACAGGGGTGAGCACAGATACGCAGTATTTT.